One and the same sample provided the 17 T cell receptor beta chains below, sequenced in a study of blood T cells in healthy people across ages. The authors ran a second PCR of about 6 to 11 cycles using a sample-barcoded 5' primer and a J-beta primer mix. TCRdb processed the 5' RACE reads anew with MiXCR; each CDR3 protein has one entry. The data contain 1.5 million to 2 million distinct CDR3 sequences, roughly 30% of them singletons. Sequenced material: blood. Receptors were obtained from a woman aged 25-40 years in good health.

This clonotype has ten or more counts. CDR3 sequence (DNA): TGTGCTAGTGGTTTGTCCCTACAGGGAGACGAGACCCAGTACTTC. Amino acid sequence: CASGLSLQGDETQYF. V gene TRBV12-5 combines with J gene TRBJ2-5, with TRBD1 as a possible D gene (6 bases). The germline V gene encodes CDR1 LGHNT and CDR2 FRNRAP. The CDR3 totals 15 residues. Trimming stripped 2 bases from V and 5 bases from J, with 15 bases between.

V gene TRBV7-9 combines with J gene TRBJ2-1; D is possibly TRBD2 (6 bases). Germline CDR1 is SEHNR and CDR2 is FQNEAQ (reference sequence). This CDR3 comprises 16 residues. V lost 6 bases and J 1 base, leaving 16 bases between the germline ends. CDR3 protein: CASSTISSVSYNEQFF. For the CDR3, the DNA is TGTGCCAGCAGTACAATCTCTAGCGTTTCCTACAATGAGCAGTTCTTC.

The CDR3 region is CSANGLASSYNEQFF. CDR3 nucleotide sequence: TGCAGTGCTAACGGACTAGCGAGCTCCTACAATGAGCAGTTCTTC. This chain links TRBV20-1 with TRBJ2-1; 9 bases fit TRBD2. CDR1 is DFQATT and CDR2 is SNEGSKA in the germline V gene (reference sequence). With V trimmed by 4 bases and J by 0 bases, 4 bases remained unmatched. This CDR3 contains 15 residues.

There are a few counts of this clonotype. The chain carries TRBV2 and TRBJ1-2, with TRBD1 as a possible D gene (6 bases). The CDR3 runs to 13 residues. V lost 5 bases, J lost 3 bases, and 10 bases lay in between. The germline gives CDR1 SNHLY, CDR2 FYNNEI. CDR3: CASSRDTDYGYTF. The DNA of the CDR3 is TGTGCCAGCAGTAGGGACACCGACTATGGCTACACCTTC.

The J gene is TRBJ1-2, the V gene TRBV7-2; D is unresolved. The CDR3 spans 15 residues. CDR1 is SGHTA, CDR2 FQGNSA, per germline. V was trimmed by 5 bases and J by 2 bases, leaving 15 bases between them. This chain's CDR3 is CASSAPDWANYGYTF. CDR3 nucleotide sequence: TGTGCCAGCAGCGCGCCCGATTGGGCCAACTATGGCTACACCTTC.

CDR3: CSARGAGPLTDTQYF. Here the CDR3 DNA reads TGCAGTGCTAGAGGGGCGGGGCCTCTTACAGATACGCAGTATTTT. The chain uses TRBV20-1 and TRBJ2-3; weak D call: TRBD2 (6 bases). The length of the CDR3 is 15 residues. Trimming stripped 1 base from V and 3 bases from J, with 14 bases between. Germline V CDR1 and CDR2: DFQATT, SNEGSKA (reference sequence).

CDR3 region: CASSVAPGDQPQHF. DNA of the CDR3: TGTGCCAGCAGCGTAGCTCCTGGGGATCAGCCCCAGCATTTT. The V gene is TRBV9, the J gene TRBJ1-5; D is unresolved. The CDR3 is 14 residues long. V was pared by 0 bases and J by 5 bases, with 9 bases between. The germline V gene has CDR1 SGDLS and CDR2 YYNGEE.

This clonotype came up a few times. The genes are TRBV6-1 and TRBJ2-5; possibly TRBD1 for D (6 bases). Per germline, CDR1 MNHNS and CDR2 SASEGT. The V gene lost 3 bases and the J gene lost 4 bases, with 15 bases spanning the gap. The CDR3 totals 15 residues. The CDR3 spells CASSDQRGSGETQYF. CDR3 DNA: TGTGCCAGCAGTGACCAGAGGGGGTCAGGAGAGACCCAGTACTTC.

The V call is TRBV12-3 or TRBV12-4, the J call TRBJ2-2, with D uncertain. V lost 5 bases, J lost 0 bases, and 10 bases lay in between. There are 15 residues in the CDR3. The chain's CDR3 is CASSKAVSNTGELFF. Here the CDR3 DNA reads TGTGCCAGCAGTAAGGCGGTGTCGAACACCGGGGAGCTGTTTTTT.

This chain links TRBV2 with TRBJ1-3; D unresolved. Trimming left V 4 bases short and J 2 bases short, with 15 bases between. In germline, CDR1 is SNHLY, CDR2 FYNNEI. The CDR3 totals 16 residues. CDR3 DNA: TGTGCCAGCAGTGCCTTTGGAGGGAATCCTGGAAACACCATATATTTT. Residues: CASSAFGGNPGNTIYF.

Details on this clonotype: A much larger clone differs by one base, so this may be a read error. This chain uses TRBV20-1 with TRBJ2-1; D is unclear. The ends were cut back, 5 bases at V and 10 bases at J, with 15 bases in the middle. This CDR3 is 12 amino acids long. Germline V gene sequence: CDR1 DFQATT, CDR2 SNEGSKA (reference sequence). In nucleotides, the CDR3 is TGCAGTGCTTGGATGGCCTCCTACGAGCAGTTCTTC. This encodes CSAWMASYEQFF.

Comments on this clonotype: A read error may produce the germline difference seen at one junction end. DNA for the CDR3: TGTGCCAGCAGCTACGAGGGGGGGAGCTCCTACGGGCAGTACTTC. Its translation is CASSYEGGSSYGQYF. The J gene is TRBJ2-7, the V gene TRBV7-3, with a possible D match to TRBD2 (7 bases). The CDR3 is 15 amino acids. Germline CDR1 SGHTA, CDR2 FQGTGA.

The chain has TRBV7-2 and TRBJ2-7; the match to TRBD2 covers 9 bases. Trimming took 1 base from V and 1 from J; bases not matched to a gene: 5. This CDR3 is 16 amino acids long. Germline assignment: CDR1 SGHTA and CDR2 FQGNSA. This CDR3 reads CASSLDAGGTSYEQYF. CDR3 coding DNA: TGTGCCAGCAGCTTAGATGCGGGAGGGACTTCCTACGAGCAGTACTTC.

The chain uses TRBV20-1 and TRBJ2-5; D is perhaps TRBD2 (5 bases). Germline V gene sequence: CDR1 DFQATT, CDR2 SNEGSKA (reference sequence). The CDR3 has 16 residues. Trimming removed 3 bases at V and 11 bases at J, with 28 bases between. The CDR3: CSASVRGPSYYNEQYF. The CDR3 nucleotides are TGCAGTGCTAGTGTTCGAGGGCCTAGTTATTACAATGAGCAGTACTTC.

V gene TRBV19 combines with J gene TRBJ2-7; D is ambiguous. The end of the DNA aligns better with TRBJ2-5, so the J call may be wrong. The CDR3 extends over 14 amino acids. Germline CDR1 and CDR2: LNHDA and SQIVND (reference sequence). The CDR3 loop reads CASKTALAGETQYF. In nucleotides, the CDR3 is TGTGCCAGTAAAACCGCCTTGGCTGGGGAGACCCAGTACTTC.

This clonotype was counted only a few times. The V and J genes are TRBV28 and TRBJ2-6; possibly TRBD1 for D (5 bases). The V and J ends lost 1 base and 0 bases respectively, with 13 bases between them. The germline V gene has CDR1 MDHEN and CDR2 SYDVKM. The CDR3 is made up of 18 amino acids. This CDR3 reads CASSLFGLGASGANVLTF. CDR3 nucleotide sequence: TGTGCCAGCAGTTTATTTGGTCTTGGGGCCTCTGGGGCCAACGTCCTGACTTTC.

J is TRBJ2-2 and V is TRBV24-1; D gene unclear. Germline values: CDR1 KGHDR, CDR2 SFDVKD. This CDR3 spans 12 amino acids. The V end was cut by 3 bases, the J end by 7 bases, with 5 bases between. In DNA form, the CDR3 reads TGTGCCACCAGTGATCCCCTCGGGGAGCTGTTTTTT. Amino acid sequence: CATSDPLGELFF.